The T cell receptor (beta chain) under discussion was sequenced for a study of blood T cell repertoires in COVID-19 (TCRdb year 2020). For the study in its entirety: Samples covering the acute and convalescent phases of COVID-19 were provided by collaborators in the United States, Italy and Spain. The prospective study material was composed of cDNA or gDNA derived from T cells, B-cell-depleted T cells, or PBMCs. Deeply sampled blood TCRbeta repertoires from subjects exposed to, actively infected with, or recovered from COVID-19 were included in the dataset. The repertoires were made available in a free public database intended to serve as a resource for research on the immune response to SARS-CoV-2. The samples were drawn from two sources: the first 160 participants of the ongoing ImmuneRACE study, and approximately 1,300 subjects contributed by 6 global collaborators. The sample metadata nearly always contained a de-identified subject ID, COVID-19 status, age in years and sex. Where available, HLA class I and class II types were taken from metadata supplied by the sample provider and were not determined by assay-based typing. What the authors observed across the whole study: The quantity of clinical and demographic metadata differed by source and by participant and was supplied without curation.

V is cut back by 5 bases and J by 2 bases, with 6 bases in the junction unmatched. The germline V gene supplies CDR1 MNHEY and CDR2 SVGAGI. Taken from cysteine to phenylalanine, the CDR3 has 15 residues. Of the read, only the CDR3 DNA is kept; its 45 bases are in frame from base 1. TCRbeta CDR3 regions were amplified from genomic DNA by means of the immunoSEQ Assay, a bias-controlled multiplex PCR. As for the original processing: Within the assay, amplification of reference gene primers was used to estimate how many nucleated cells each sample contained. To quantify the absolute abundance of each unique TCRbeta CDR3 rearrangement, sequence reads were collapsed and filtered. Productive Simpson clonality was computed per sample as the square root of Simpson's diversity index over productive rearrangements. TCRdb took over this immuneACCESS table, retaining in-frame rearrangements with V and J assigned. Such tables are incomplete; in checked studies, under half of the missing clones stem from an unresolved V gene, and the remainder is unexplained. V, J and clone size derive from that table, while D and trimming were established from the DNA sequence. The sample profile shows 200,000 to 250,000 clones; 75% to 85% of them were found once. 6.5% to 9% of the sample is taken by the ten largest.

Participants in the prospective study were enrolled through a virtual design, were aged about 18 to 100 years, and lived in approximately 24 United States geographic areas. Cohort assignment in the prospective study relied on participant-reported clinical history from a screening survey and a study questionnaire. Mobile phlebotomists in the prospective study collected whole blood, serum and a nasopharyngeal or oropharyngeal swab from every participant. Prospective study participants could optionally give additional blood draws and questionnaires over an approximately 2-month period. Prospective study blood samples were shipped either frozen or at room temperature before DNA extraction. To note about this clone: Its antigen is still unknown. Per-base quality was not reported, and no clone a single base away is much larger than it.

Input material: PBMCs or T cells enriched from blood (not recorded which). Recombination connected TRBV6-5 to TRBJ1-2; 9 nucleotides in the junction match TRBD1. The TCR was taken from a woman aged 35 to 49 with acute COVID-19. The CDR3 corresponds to CASSPRTGANYGYTF. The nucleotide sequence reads TGTGCCAGCAGTCCGCGGACAGGGGCGAACTATGGCTACACCTTC.